This T cell receptor beta chain was identified in a study of OX40 agonist ivuxolimab in advanced cancers. Study-level information: Of the participants, approximately 40% had some prior anti-PD-1, anti-PD-L1 or anti-CTLA-4 therapy, which was allowed.

TCRdb keeps only in-frame clones here, not all; method: immunoSEQ multiplex PCR. Of tens of thousands of clones detected, roughly 80% appear once; the ten largest clones hold less than 25%. This CDR3 comprises 14 residues. Germline V gene sequence: CDR1 MNHEY, CDR2 SVGAGI. This clonotype originated in an adult with an advanced solid tumor such as melanoma, head and neck, liver or kidney cancer. This chain uses TRBV6-5 with TRBJ2-5; TRBD2 matches at 8 bases. This specimen was CD4+ or CD8+ T cells sorted from blood, taken in a trial of the OX40 agonist ivuxolimab. The CDR3 DNA reads TGTCCCCCCCATGGCGGGGGGCCGCAAGAGACCCAGTACTTC. Encoded protein: CPPHGGGPQETQYF.